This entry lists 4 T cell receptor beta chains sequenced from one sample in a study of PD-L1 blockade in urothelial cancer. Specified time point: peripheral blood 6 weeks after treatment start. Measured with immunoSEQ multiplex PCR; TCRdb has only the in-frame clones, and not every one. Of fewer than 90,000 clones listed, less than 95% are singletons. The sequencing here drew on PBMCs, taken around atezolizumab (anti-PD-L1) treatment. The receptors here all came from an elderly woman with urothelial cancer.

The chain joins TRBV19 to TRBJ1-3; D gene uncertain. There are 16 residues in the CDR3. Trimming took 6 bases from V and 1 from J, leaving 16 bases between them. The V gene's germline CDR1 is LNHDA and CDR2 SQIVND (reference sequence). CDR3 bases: TGTGCCAGTAGATTTACCGGAGGCGAGTCTGGAAACACCATATATTTT. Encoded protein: CASRFTGGESGNTIYF.

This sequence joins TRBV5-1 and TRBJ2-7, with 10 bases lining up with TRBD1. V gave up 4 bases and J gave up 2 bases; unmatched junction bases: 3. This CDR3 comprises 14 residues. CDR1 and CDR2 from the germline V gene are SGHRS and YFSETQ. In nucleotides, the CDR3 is TGCGCCAGCAGCAACGGACAGGGGGCCTACGAGCAGTACTTC. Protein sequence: CASSNGQGAYEQYF.

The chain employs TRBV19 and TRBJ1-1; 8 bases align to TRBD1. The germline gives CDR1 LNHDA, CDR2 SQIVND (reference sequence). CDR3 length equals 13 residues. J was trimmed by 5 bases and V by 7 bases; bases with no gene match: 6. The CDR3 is CASTTGGWTEAFF. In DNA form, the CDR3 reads TGTGCCAGTACTACAGGGGGTTGGACTGAAGCTTTCTTT.

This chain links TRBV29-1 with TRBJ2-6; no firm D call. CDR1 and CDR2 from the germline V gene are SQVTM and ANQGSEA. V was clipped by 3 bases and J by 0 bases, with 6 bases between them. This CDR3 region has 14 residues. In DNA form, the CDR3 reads TGCAGCGTTGAGCTCAGCTCTGGGGCCAACGTCCTGACTTTC. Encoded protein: CSVELSSGANVLTF.